Listed here are 21 T cell receptor beta chains from one sample, sequenced in a study of T cell responses to AZD1222 COVID-19 vaccine. Generated by immunoSEQ multiplex PCR, the TCRdb table keeps only in-frame clones and is missing some. The sample lists some 100,000 clones, 85% to 90% seen once, with over 1.2% in the top ten. This specimen consisted of peripheral blood, obtained on day 0 of AZD1222 vaccination. These receptors were taken from an adult in good health.

This rearrangement joins TRBV28 to TRBJ2-1; D is uncertain. V lost 5 bases, J lost 4 bases, and 12 bases lay in between. The germline V gene encodes CDR1 MDHEN and CDR2 SYDVKM. This CDR3 spans 14 amino acids. In nucleotides, the CDR3 is TGTGCCAGCAGTCGGCGAGTAGATTACAATGAGCAGTTCTTC. Its translation is CASSRRVDYNEQFF.

This rearrangement joins TRBV29-1 to TRBJ1-1; possible D gene TRBD1, 6 bases. The germline CDR1 and CDR2 sequences are SQVTM and ANQGSEA. V lost 6 bases, J lost 1 base, and 12 bases lay in between. The CDR3 covers 13 residues. Written as DNA, the CDR3 is TGCAGCGTGAATCAACAGGGGAACACTGAAGCTTTCTTT. Translation gives CSVNQQGNTEAFF.

This sequence joins TRBV11-3 and TRBJ1-6; D is perhaps TRBD1 (5 bases). V lost 3 bases to trimming and J lost 7 bases, with 16 bases between them. The CDR3 runs to 16 residues. The germline CDR1 and CDR2 sequences are SGHNT and YENEEA. The CDR3 bases are TGTGCCAGCAGCTTTGAGGAGGGGATCGCAAATTCACCCCTCCACTTT. It specifies CASSFEEGIANSPLHF.

This rearrangement joins TRBV19 to TRBJ1-1; no definite D call. CDR3 length equals 13 residues. Trimming left V 5 bases short and J 0 bases short, with 7 bases between. Germline V gene sequence: CDR1 LNHDA, CDR2 SQIVND (reference sequence). CDR3 nucleotides: TGTGCCAGTAGTGGGTCAATGAACACTGAAGCTTTCTTT. Protein: CASSGSMNTEAFF.

This chain connects TRBV5-4 to TRBJ2-7; no firm D call. The CDR3 has 14 residues. The V and J ends lost 2 bases and 4 bases respectively, with 13 bases between them. Germline-derived CDR1 and CDR2 are SGHNT and YYREEE (reference sequence). The CDR3 DNA follows: TGTGCCAGCAGCTTTCAGGAGTCGAGGTACGAGCAGTACTTC. Translating gives CASSFQESRYEQYF.

This clone was seen only once. The chain combines TRBV27 with TRBJ2-1, with D perhaps matching TRBD2 (5 bases). Germline V gene sequence: CDR1 MNHEY, CDR2 SMNVEV (reference sequence). Trimming pared 5 bases from V and 8 bases from J, leaving 13 bases between. CDR3 length: 13 residues. The CDR3 is CASSPRGYYEQFF. The CDR3 bases are TGTGCCAGCAGTCCCCGCGGGTATTATGAGCAGTTCTTC.

The J gene is TRBJ2-1, the V gene TRBV12-3 or TRBV12-4, with D possibly being TRBD1 or TRBD2 (5 bases each). This CDR3 has 12 amino acids. The ends were cut back, 8 bases at V and 7 bases at J, with 12 bases in the middle. The CDR3 nucleotides are TGTGCCAGCCGACAGTGGGAGAATGAGCAGTTCTTC. Translating gives CASRQWENEQFF.

The gene calls are TRBV13 and TRBJ1-2, with D perhaps matching TRBD1 (6 bases). V was clipped by 5 bases and J by 13 bases, with 17 bases between them. The CDR3 consists of 12 residues. Germline values: CDR1 PRHDT, CDR2 FYEKMQ (reference sequence). CDR3 DNA sequence: TGTGCCAGCAGCACAGGCACAGGGCCGACCACCTTC. It translates to CASSTGTGPTTF.

This clone has just a few counts. Other DNA sequences in the sample encode the same CDR3. The chain links TRBV2 to TRBJ2-5; D call uncertain. The CDR3 sequence is 11 residues long. The V gene lost 6 bases and the J gene lost 1 base, with 3 bases spanning the gap. The germline V gene has CDR1 SNHLY and CDR2 FYNNEI. The CDR3 region has the DNA TGTGCCAGCAGGACCCAAGAGACCCAGTACTTC. This translates into CASRTQETQYF.

The J gene is TRBJ1-5, the V gene TRBV7-8; D uncertain. This CDR3 contains 17 residues. V was trimmed by 5 bases and J by 0 bases, leaving 17 bases between them. CDR1 and CDR2 (germline): SGHVS, FQNEAQ. The CDR3 loop reads CASSLRVGERSNQPQHF. The CDR3 DNA sequence: TGTGCCAGCAGCCTTCGGGTTGGAGAACGTAGCAATCAGCCCCAGCATTTT. The full variable domain, rest sourced from reference TRBV7-8 and TRBJ1-5, is GAGVSQSPRYKVAKRGQDVALRCDPISGHVSLFWYQQALGQGPEFLTYFQNEAQLDKSGLPSDRFFAERPEGSVSTLKIQRTQQEDSAVYLCASSLRVGERSNQPQHFGDGTRLSIL.

The V and J genes are TRBV7-2 and TRBJ2-3, with D perhaps being TRBD1 or TRBD2 (5 bases each). Trimming stripped 8 bases from V and 5 bases from J, with 14 bases between. The CDR3 is 13 residues long. Germline values: CDR1 SGHTA, CDR2 FQGNSA. The CDR3 protein is CASLIGGGDTQYF. The CDR3 DNA sequence: TGTGCCAGCCTTATTGGGGGTGGAGATACGCAGTATTTT.

The sample holds a few counts of this clone. The rearrangement joins TRBV7-2 to TRBJ1-1; tentatively, D is TRBD1 (6 bases). The CDR3 is 16 amino acids. Deletions cut 7 bases from V and 4 bases from J, with 22 bases between. CDR1 and CDR2 from the germline V gene are SGHTA and FQGNSA. Here the CDR3 reads CASTLGGAQMGTEAFF. The CDR3 coding sequence is TGTGCCAGCACCTTGGGGGGGGCGCAGATGGGCACTGAAGCTTTCTTT.

The chain carries TRBV14 and TRBJ2-1; a possible D gene is TRBD1 (6 bases). Trimming took 3 bases from V and 7 from J, leaving 10 bases between them. The CDR3 is 13 amino acids. Germline CDR1 is SGHDN and CDR2 is FVKESK. CDR3 nucleotides: TGTGCCAGCAGCCAGATAAGGGGGAATGAGCAGTTCTTC. Translation gives CASSQIRGNEQFF.

This sequence joins TRBV19 and TRBJ2-3; the D gene is possibly TRBD2 (5 bases). Per germline, CDR1 LNHDA and CDR2 SQIVND (reference sequence). CDR3 size: 16 residues. The V and J ends lost 3 bases and 2 bases respectively, with 15 bases between them. CDR3 sequence (DNA): TGTGCCAGTAGTATGCGATTAGCGAGATTCACAGATACGCAGTATTTT. It specifies CASSMRLARFTDTQYF.

The chain links TRBV7-2 to TRBJ2-3; TRBD2 matches 8 bases. Per the germline V gene, CDR1 is SGHTA and CDR2 is FQGNSA. V shed 5 bases, J shed 6 bases, and the junction held 10 bases outside the gene matches. The CDR3 covers 15 residues. The CDR3: CASSRSGAGRDTQYF. In DNA, the CDR3 is TGTGCCAGCAGCCGTAGCGGGGCGGGGCGGGATACGCAGTATTTT.

This chain links TRBV3-1 (or the pseudogene TRBV3-2) with TRBJ2-1; D remains unclear. CDR1 and CDR2 (germline): LGHDT, YNNKEL (reference sequence). Between the trimmed V and J ends, which lost 0 bases and 1 base, there was a span of 7 bases. This CDR3 is built from 15 residues. This CDR3 is CASSQDSASYNEQFF. The CDR3 coding sequence is TGTGCCAGCAGCCAAGATTCGGCGTCCTACAATGAGCAGTTCTTC.

The rearrangement links TRBV7-2 to TRBJ2-1; 9 bases map to TRBD2. Germline CDR1 and CDR2: SGHTA and FQGNSA. After removal of 3 bases from V and 5 bases from J, the junction contained 5 bases not matched to a gene. There are 15 residues in the CDR3. The CDR3 loop is CASSFGTSRDNEQFF. The CDR3 bases are TGTGCCAGCAGCTTCGGGACTAGCCGGGACAATGAGCAGTTCTTC. Full variable domain (outside the CDR3, taken from reference TRBV7-2 and TRBJ2-1): GAGVSQSPSNKVTEKGKDVELRCDPISGHTALYWYRQSLGQGLEFLIYFQGNSAPDKSGLPSDRFSAERTGGSVSTLTIQRTQQEDSAVYLCASSFGTSRDNEQFFGPGTRLTVL.

This sequence joins TRBV4-1 and TRBJ2-1; D ambiguous. Trimming removed 4 bases at V and 8 bases at J, with 12 bases between. Germline loops: CDR1 MGHRA, CDR2 YSYEKL. The CDR3 loop spans 13 amino acids. In nucleotides, the CDR3 is TGCGCCAGCAGCCGCGACCCCGTGGATGAGCAGTTCTTC. Translating it yields CASSRDPVDEQFF.

The gene calls are TRBV7-2 and TRBJ1-5; D gene uncertain. With 5 bases removed from V and 3 bases from J, the gap between germline ends came to 11 bases. In germline, CDR1 is SGHTA, CDR2 FQGNSA. This CDR3 contains 14 residues. The DNA of the CDR3 is TGTGCCAGCAGCCCCGACGGAAACAATCAGCCCCAGCATTTT. Protein product: CASSPDGNNQPQHF.

CDR3 DNA sequence: TGTGCCAGTAGTAACAGGAGGGAAAACTATGGCTACACCTTC. It specifies CASSNRRENYGYTF. V and J are TRBV19 and TRBJ1-2; weak D call: TRBD1 (5 bases). Germline V lookup: CDR1 LNHDA, CDR2 SQIVND (reference sequence). V was clipped by 4 bases and J by 2 bases, with 11 bases between them. The length of the CDR3 is 14 residues.

This clone was seen a single time. The chain has TRBV6-2 or TRBV6-3 and TRBJ2-2; 10 bases fit TRBD2. Germline CDR1 is MNHEY and CDR2 is SVGEGT. The CDR3 runs 18 residues. Trimming took 6 bases from V and 3 from J; bases not matched to a gene: 13. CDR3 sequence reads: CASSPMTSGLGYTGELFF. The CDR3, as DNA: TGTGCCAGCAGCCCAATGACTAGCGGGCTCGGGTACACCGGGGAGCTGTTTTTT.